Detailed here is one TCR beta chain. Its target is unknown. The sample is drawn from a study of graft-versus-host responses after intestinal transplantation. Study context: All recipients were transplanted with multivisceral, liver-intestinal, or isolated intestinal grafts. Points from the study as a whole: Within allografts, high graft-versus-host to host-versus-graft clonal ratios were seen among patients with graft-donor T cell macrochimerism. Ileal or blood samples showed some GvH clones first, and such clones were also found in recipient marrow.

The CDR3 has 17 residues. Germline V CDR1 and CDR2: SGHTA, FQGNSA. V dropped 1 base and J dropped 10; count of bases not matched to a gene: 12. The assay was immunoSEQ multiplex PCR, and TCRdb's table has in-frame clones only and misses some. The table lists 75,000 to 100,000 clones, 80% to 95% of them singletons, with around 16% in the top ten. The chain has TRBV7-2 and TRBJ2-5, with 13 bases matching TRBD2. Specimen: PBMCs, collected about 460 days after intestinal transplant. The sequence derives from a human patient who received an intestinal transplant, so some T cells may come from the graft donor. The DNA for the CDR3 is TGTGCCAGCAGCTTAGTCGGCGGACTAGCGGGGGCCCGGGGCCAGTACTTC. Encoded protein: CASSLVGGLAGARGQYF.